This T cell receptor beta chain was retrieved from a study of blood T cell repertoires in COVID-19. Participants' reported clinical history set cohort assignment. The recovered donors of Cohort 3 showed two negative PCRs, clearance, or symptom resolution. The CDR3 extends over 15 amino acids. CDR1 and CDR2 (germline): SGHAT, FQNNGV. The trim removed 4 bases at V and 4 bases at J, leaving 10 bases unmatched. TCRdb's table, derived via immunoSEQ multiplex PCR, lists solely in-frame clones and lacks some. The sample includes roughly 290,000 clones, roughly 90% seen only once; the top ten take about 1.8%.

Input material: PBMCs or T cells enriched from blood (not recorded which). This receptor was taken from a woman between 35 and 50 years old who had recovered from COVID-19. The chain is built from TRBV11-2 and TRBJ2-7; 7 bases fit TRBD1. The CDR3 DNA reads TGTGCCAGCAGCTCGCAAGGGGGCGCAAGGTACGAGCAGTACTTC. This gives the protein CASSSQGGARYEQYF.